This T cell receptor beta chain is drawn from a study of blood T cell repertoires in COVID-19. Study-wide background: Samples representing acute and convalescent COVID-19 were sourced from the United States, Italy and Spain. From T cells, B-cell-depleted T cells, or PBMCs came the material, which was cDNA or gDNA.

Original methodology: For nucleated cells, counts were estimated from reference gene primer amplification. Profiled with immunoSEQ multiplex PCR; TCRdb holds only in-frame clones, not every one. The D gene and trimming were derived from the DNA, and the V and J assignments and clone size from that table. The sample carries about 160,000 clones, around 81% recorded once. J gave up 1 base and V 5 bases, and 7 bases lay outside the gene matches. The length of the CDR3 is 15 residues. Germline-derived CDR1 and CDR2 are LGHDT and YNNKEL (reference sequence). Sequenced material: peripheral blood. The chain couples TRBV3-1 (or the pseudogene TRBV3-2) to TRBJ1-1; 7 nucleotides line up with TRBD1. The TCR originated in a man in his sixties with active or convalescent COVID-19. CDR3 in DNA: TGTGCCAGCAGCTACACAGGGGACGGGAACACTGAAGCTTTCTTT. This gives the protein CASSYTGDGNTEAFF.